Shown below are 8 T cell receptor beta chains from a single sample sequenced in a study of blood T cells in healthy people across ages. It was with a sample-barcoded 5' primer and a J-beta primer mix that a second PCR of about 7 to 12 cycles was run. Using its own MiXCR run on the 5' RACE reads, TCRdb lists one record per CDR3 protein. This table has over 1.5 million distinct CDR3 sequences, around half appearing once. Material: blood. Source of these receptors: a woman between 40 and 50 years old in good health.

J is TRBJ1-2 and V is TRBV5-6; D may be TRBD1 (6 bases). This CDR3 spans 14 amino acids. Trimming removed 4 bases from V and 3 bases from J, with 13 bases in between. Germline values: CDR1 SGHDT, CDR2 YYEEEE. CDR3 sequence (DNA): TGTGCCAGCAGCGTCCAAGGACAGCACTATGGCTACACCTTC. Encoded protein: CASSVQGQHYGYTF.

The V and J genes are TRBV2 and TRBJ1-2, with TRBD1 as a possible D gene (6 bases). This CDR3 region has 11 residues. CDR1 SNHLY and CDR2 FYNNEI come from the germline V gene. V lost 10 bases and J 6 bases, leaving 12 bases between the germline ends. The CDR3 bases are TGTGCCAAAGGGGGTGGGGATGGCTACACCTTC. Translating gives CAKGGGDGYTF. Filled out from reference TRBV2 and TRBJ1-2, the complete variable domain reads EPEVTQTPSHQVTQMGQEVILRCVPISNHLYFYWYRQILGQKVEFLVSFYNNEISEKSEIFDDQFSVERPDGSNFTLKIRSTKLEDSAMYFCAKGGGDGYTFGSGTRLTVV.

This chain links TRBV20-1 with TRBJ2-7, with D possibly TRBD2 on 7 matching bases. The length of the CDR3 is 13 residues. Germline V gives CDR1 DFQATT, CDR2 SNEGSKA (reference sequence). V was clipped by 6 bases and J by 5 bases, with 17 bases between them. CDR3 bases: TGCAGTGCATACAGGGAGGGGAACAACGAGCAGTACTTC. Translated: CSAYREGNNEQYF.

The chain has TRBV13 and TRBJ2-5, with D tentatively TRBD2 (5 bases). The CDR3 covers 16 residues. CDR1 and CDR2 (germline): PRHDT, FYEKMQ (reference sequence). The V gene lost 1 base and the J gene lost 4 bases, with 16 bases spanning the gap. CDR3: CASSLVTNIGGETQYF. DNA for the CDR3: TGTGCCAGCAGCTTAGTTACGAACATCGGAGGAGAGACCCAGTACTTC.

This clonotype was seen once. This chain links TRBV7-2 with TRBJ1-5; 7 positions agree with TRBD1. Germline V gene data show CDR1 as SGHTA and CDR2 as FQGNSA. The CDR3 loop spans 17 amino acids. The V gene end was trimmed by 3 bases and the J gene end by 0 bases; junction bases not matched to a gene: 8. The CDR3 coding sequence is TGTGCCAGCAGCTTCGGACAGGTTCGACGTAGCAATCAGCCCCAGCATTTT. It specifies CASSFGQVRRSNQPQHF.

The chain carries TRBV4-3 and TRBJ2-7; weak D call: TRBD1 (6 bases). The germline V gene has CDR1 LGHNA and CDR2 YSLEER. Trimming took 2 bases from V and 2 from J, leaving 16 bases between them. The CDR3 covers 16 residues. The CDR3 is CASSQSVGDKPYEQYF. DNA for the CDR3: TGCGCCAGCAGCCAATCAGTCGGGGACAAGCCCTACGAGCAGTACTTC.

The chain joins TRBV14 to TRBJ2-3; D unresolved. The CDR3 contains 14 residues. CDR1 and CDR2 (germline): SGHDN, FVKESK. The V and J ends lost 2 bases and 5 bases respectively, with 11 bases between them. CDR3 residues: CASSQRRGIDTQYF. CDR3 nucleotides: TGTGCCAGCAGCCAACGCAGAGGTATAGATACGCAGTATTTT.

The chain couples TRBV4-1 to TRBJ1-2; 8 bases map to TRBD1. V shed 5 bases and J 5 bases; nucleotides not matched to a gene: 10. This CDR3 spans 15 amino acids. The V gene's germline CDR1 is MGHRA and CDR2 YSYEKL. As DNA, the CDR3 is TGCGCCAGCAGCTACGGACAGGGTATCTCTTATGGCTACACCTTC. Translating gives CASSYGQGISYGYTF.